This passage covers 8 T cell receptor beta chains from one sample sequenced in a study of beta chain features in type 1 diabetes. Study-wide results and caveats: A moderate, significant TCRB CDR3 shortening appeared in type 1 diabetes across four CD4+ subsets.

Expressed TCRB transcripts were sequenced because the isolated RNA had all been reverse transcribed beforehand. Libraries were prepared by immunoSEQ multiplex PCR; TCRdb keeps only in-frame clonotypes and omits some of them. The sample holds some 360,000 clones; 8% to 10% are singletons and the top ten take about 0.6%. What these receptors recognize is not known. Sequenced sample: central memory CD4+ T cells from blood. These receptors were collected from a man aged 25-45 years with type 1 diabetes.

This clone was recorded many times. The chain is built from TRBV10-3 and TRBJ2-1; weak D call: TRBD2 (6 bases). The CDR3 is 15 residues long. The germline CDR1 and CDR2 sequences are ENHRY and SYGVKD. V was trimmed by 4 bases and J by 5 bases, leaving 15 bases between them. CDR3 bases: TGTGCCATCAGTGGGGTTGATAGCGGTCACAATGAGCAGTTCTTC. This codes for CAISGVDSGHNEQFF.

The chain carries TRBV5-8 and TRBJ1-2; D not resolved. Germline V gene sequence: CDR1 SGHTS, CDR2 YDEGEE. CDR3 length: 13 amino acids. V lost 1 base and J lost 2, with 6 bases in between. CDR3 protein: CASSLIDNYGYTF. As DNA, the CDR3 is TGTGCCAGCAGCTTGATCGACAACTATGGCTACACCTTC.

The rearrangement links TRBV7-9 to TRBJ2-1; 10 bases map to TRBD1. The CDR3 is 14 amino acids. From germline, CDR1 is SEHNR and CDR2 FQNEAQ (reference sequence). Trimming removed 3 bases from V and 7 bases from J; junction bases left unmatched: 3. The CDR3 bases are TGTGCCAGCAGCTTGACAGGGGGCCGGAATGAGCAGTTCTTC. Translated: CASSLTGGRNEQFF.

This chain joins TRBV18 and TRBJ2-3; TRBD2 agrees at 8 bases. Germline V CDR1 and CDR2: KGHSH, LQKENI. There are 18 residues in the CDR3. V dropped 1 base and J dropped 4; count of bases not matched to a gene: 13. In nucleotides, the CDR3 is TGTGCCAGCTCACCACAATCCCGGAGACTAGCGACCCCAGATACGCAGTATTTT. Translated, it gives CASSPQSRRLATPDTQYF. Full variable domain (outside the CDR3, taken from reference TRBV18 and TRBJ2-3): NAGVMQNPRHLVRRRGQEARLRCSPMKGHSHVYWYRQLPEEGLKFMVYLQKENIIDESGMPKERFSAEFPKEGPSILRIQQVVRGDSAAYFCASSPQSRRLATPDTQYFGPGTRLTVL.

As DNA, the CDR3 is TGTGCCAGCAGCGCCTCTAGCCGTCAAAACACCGGGGAGCTGTTTTTT. This sequence encodes CASSASSRQNTGELFF. The chain carries TRBV9 and TRBJ2-2, with D possibly being TRBD2 (5 bases). Germline CDR1 SGDLS, CDR2 YYNGEE. This CDR3 spans 16 amino acids. V was trimmed by 3 bases and J by 2 bases, leaving 14 bases between them.

The rearrangement uses TRBV10-2 and TRBJ2-5; TRBD2 matches at 7 bases. V shed 5 bases and J 3 bases; nucleotides not matched to a gene: 6. Germline loops: CDR1 WSHSY, CDR2 SAAADI. The CDR3 contains 14 residues. The CDR3 DNA sequence: TGCGCCAGCAGTACTGCGGGAGCCGAAGAGACCCAGTACTTC. Protein: CASSTAGAEETQYF.

A few counts support this clone. This chain uses TRBV28 with TRBJ2-7; 8 bases line up with TRBD1. Germline V gene data show CDR1 as MDHEN and CDR2 as SYDVKM. The trim removed 5 bases at V and 0 bases at J, leaving 6 bases unmatched. CDR3 length: 15 residues. CDR3 in amino acids: CASSVPGTGSYEQYF. The CDR3 DNA follows: TGTGCCAGCAGTGTCCCCGGGACAGGCTCCTACGAGCAGTACTTC. Based on the CDR3 plus reference TRBV28 and TRBJ2-7, the full variable domain is DVKVTQSSRYLVKRTGEKVFLECVQDMDHENMFWYRQDPGLGLRLIYFSYDVKMKEKGDIPEGYSVSREKKERFSLILESASTNQTSMYLCASSVPGTGSYEQYFGPGTRLTVT.

This clone was observed many times. V usage is TRBV7-9 and J usage is TRBJ2-7; 10 bases align to TRBD1. J was trimmed by 3 bases and V by 0 bases; bases with no gene match: 2. Germline values: CDR1 SEHNR, CDR2 FQNEAQ (reference sequence). CDR3 length: 15 amino acids. The CDR3: CASSLAGTGDYEQYF. As DNA, the CDR3 is TGTGCCAGCAGCTTAGCCGGGACAGGGGACTACGAGCAGTACTTC.